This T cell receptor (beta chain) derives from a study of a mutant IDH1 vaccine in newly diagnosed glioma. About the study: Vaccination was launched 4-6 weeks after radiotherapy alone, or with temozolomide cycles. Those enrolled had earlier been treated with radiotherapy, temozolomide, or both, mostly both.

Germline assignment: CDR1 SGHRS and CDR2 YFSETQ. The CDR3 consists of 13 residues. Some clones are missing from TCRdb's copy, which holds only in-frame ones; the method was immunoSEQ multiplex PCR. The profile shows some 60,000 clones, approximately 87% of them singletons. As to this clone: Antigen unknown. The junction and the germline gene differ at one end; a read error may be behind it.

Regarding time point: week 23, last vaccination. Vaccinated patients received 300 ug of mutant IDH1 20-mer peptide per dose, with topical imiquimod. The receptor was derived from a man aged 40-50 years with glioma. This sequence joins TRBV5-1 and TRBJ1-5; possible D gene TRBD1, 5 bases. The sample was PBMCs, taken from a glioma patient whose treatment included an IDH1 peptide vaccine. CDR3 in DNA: TGCGCCAGCAGTTTGGACACCGGTCAGCCCCAGCATTTT. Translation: CASSLDTGQPQHF.